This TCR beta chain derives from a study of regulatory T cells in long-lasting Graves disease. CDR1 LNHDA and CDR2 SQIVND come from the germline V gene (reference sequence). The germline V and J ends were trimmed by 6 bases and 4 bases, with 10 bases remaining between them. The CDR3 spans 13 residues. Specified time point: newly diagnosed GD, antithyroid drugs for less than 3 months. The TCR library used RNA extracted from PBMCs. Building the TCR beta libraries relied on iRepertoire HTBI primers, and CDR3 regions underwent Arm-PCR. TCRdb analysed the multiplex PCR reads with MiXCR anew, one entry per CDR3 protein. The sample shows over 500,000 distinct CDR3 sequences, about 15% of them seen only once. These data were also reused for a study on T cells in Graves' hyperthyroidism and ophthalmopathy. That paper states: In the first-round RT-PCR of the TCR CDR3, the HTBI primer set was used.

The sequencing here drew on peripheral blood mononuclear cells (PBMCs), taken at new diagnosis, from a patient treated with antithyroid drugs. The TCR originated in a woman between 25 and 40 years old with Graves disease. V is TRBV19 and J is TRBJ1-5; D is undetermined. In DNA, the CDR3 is TGTGCCAGTAGCAGACAAGCAAATCAGCCCCAGCATTTT. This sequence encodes CASSRQANQPQHF.